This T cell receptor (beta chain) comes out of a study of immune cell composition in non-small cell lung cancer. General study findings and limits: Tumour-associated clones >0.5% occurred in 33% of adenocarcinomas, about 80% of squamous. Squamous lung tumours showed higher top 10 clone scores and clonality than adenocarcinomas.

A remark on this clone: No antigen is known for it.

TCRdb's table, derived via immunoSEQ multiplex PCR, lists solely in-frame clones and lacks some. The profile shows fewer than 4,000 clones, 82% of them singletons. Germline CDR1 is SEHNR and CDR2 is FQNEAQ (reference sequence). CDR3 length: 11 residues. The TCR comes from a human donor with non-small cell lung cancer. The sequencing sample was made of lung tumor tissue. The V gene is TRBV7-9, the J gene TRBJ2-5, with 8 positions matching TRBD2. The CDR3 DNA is TGTGGGGGGGCGGGAGGCGAGACCCAGTACTTC. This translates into CGGAGGETQYF.